Listed below are T cell receptor beta chains from one sample, sequenced in a study of cytomegalovirus exposure and HLA in healthy donors. Produced via immunoSEQ multiplex PCR; TCRdb's table is partial and in-frame only. The table lists more than 100,000 clones, around 72% of them singletons. The sequenced sample was PBMCs. These receptors were taken from a man aged 45-65 years in good health and CMV-seropositive. CDR3s include the opening cysteine and the closing phenylalanine or tryptophan. The order of the fields is J gene, V gene, CDR3 protein.

TRBJ1-1	TRBV23-1	CASSRAHGACEAFF
TRBJ1-1	TRBV27	CASTRWGDTEAFF
TRBJ1-4	TRBV25-1	CASSGQVEKLFF
TRBJ2-7	TRBV6-1	CASSPQGEGKQYF
TRBJ2-7	TRBV7-9	CASSFGQGQRYEQYF
TRBJ2-3	TRBV5-1	CASSPSGDPTDTQYF
TRBJ2-7	TRBV6-5	CASIPLGQPYEQYF
TRBJ1-1	TRBV11-3	CASSPRDRMGNTEAFF
TRBJ2-1	TRBV19	CASSPRGYNEQFF
TRBJ2-3	TRBV9	CASSGNTGSDTQYF
TRBJ1-1	TRBV6-1	CASSERTPPIEAFF
TRBJ1-2	TRBV5-1	CASSTWTGGNGYTF
TRBJ2-5	TRBV10-3	CATGQGTQETQYF
TRBJ2-6	TRBV28	CASSPGTVLNPSGANVLTF
TRBJ2-7	TRBV27	CASSLFGTSNYEQYF
TRBJ1-4	TRBV7-8	CASSFSIGGNEKLFF
TRBJ1-1	TRBV6-5	CASSYSNRQVYTEAFF
TRBJ1-2	TRBV5-1	CASTESTTNYGYTF
TRBJ1-2	TRBV19	CASTLQGEGYTF
TRBJ2-3	TRBV5-1	CASSLGRGSTDTQYF
TRBJ1-1	TRBV5-4	CASSFPWGQTQNTEAFF
TRBJ1-5	TRBV23-1	CASSQRTAGTDQPQHF
TRBJ1-2	TRBV19	CASTLGQGAQVSYGYTF
TRBJ1-1	TRBV7-2	CASSLDAGGFTEAFF
TRBJ1-1	TRBV5-6	CASSPGRLWMNTEAFF
TRBJ1-4	TRBV19	CASSAAGAFEKLFF
TRBJ2-3	TRBV27	CASSLIGGWDTDTQYF
TRBJ1-3	TRBV6-1	CAISETGTGGSRLDTIYF
TRBJ2-2	TRBV28	CASSLSIAGGNTGELFF
TRBJ1-1	TRBV7-2	CASSRSMNTEAFF
TRBJ2-5	TRBV6-6	CASRRQGSQETQYF
TRBJ2-2	TRBV7-9	CASSFGQYTGELFF
TRBJ1-2	TRBV7-9	CASSFGEDYGYTF
TRBJ2-2	TRBV28	CATPAGTPNTGELFF
TRBJ1-2	TRBV7-2	CASSVDSGLGYTF
TRBJ1-4	TRBV7-9	CSSSPWTSFPMGKLFF
TRBJ1-5	TRBV27	CASSLKGPGNSNQPQHF
TRBJ2-3	TRBV7-2	CASSPSGGTDTQYF
TRBJ2-3	TRBV20-1	CSVLGADTQYF
TRBJ2-7	TRBV19	CASSMVSGHTTYEQYF
TRBJ1-4	TRBV19	CASSGGQDNEKLFF
TRBJ1-2	TRBV27	CASSLIGQGSDYGYTF
TRBJ1-1	TRBV19	CASSMGTGGAGAEAFF
TRBJ2-3	TRBV11-2	CAVGGRRADTQYF
TRBJ1-3	TRBV19	CASRLDRVGNTIYF
TRBJ1-2	TRBV11-2	CASSTRQRANYGYTF
TRBJ1-2	TRBV5-5	CASSLAETGYGYTF
TRBJ1-1	TRBV7-2	CASSPAPRTNTEAFF
TRBJ2-7	TRBV5-6	CASSTTDRAHEQYF
TRBJ2-7	TRBV28	CASQGEANSYEQYF
TRBJ2-4	TRBV5-1	CASSLAGQLLAKNIQYF
TRBJ2-1	TRBV25-1	CASSPPPDRYTYNEQFF